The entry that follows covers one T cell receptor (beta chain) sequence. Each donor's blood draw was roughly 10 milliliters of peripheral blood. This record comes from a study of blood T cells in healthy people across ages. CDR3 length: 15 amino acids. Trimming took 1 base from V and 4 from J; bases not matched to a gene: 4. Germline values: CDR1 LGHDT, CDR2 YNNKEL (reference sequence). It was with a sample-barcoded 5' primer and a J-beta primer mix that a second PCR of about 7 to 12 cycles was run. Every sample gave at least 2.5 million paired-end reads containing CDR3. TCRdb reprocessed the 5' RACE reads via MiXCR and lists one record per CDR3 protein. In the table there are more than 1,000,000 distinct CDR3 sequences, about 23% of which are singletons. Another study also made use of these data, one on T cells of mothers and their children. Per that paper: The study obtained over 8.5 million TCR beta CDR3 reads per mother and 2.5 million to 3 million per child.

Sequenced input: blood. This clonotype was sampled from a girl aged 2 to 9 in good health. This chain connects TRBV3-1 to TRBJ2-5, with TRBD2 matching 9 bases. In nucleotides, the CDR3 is TGTGCCAGCAGCCAAGGGACTAGCGATTTAGAGACCCAGTACTTC. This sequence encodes CASSQGTSDLETQYF.